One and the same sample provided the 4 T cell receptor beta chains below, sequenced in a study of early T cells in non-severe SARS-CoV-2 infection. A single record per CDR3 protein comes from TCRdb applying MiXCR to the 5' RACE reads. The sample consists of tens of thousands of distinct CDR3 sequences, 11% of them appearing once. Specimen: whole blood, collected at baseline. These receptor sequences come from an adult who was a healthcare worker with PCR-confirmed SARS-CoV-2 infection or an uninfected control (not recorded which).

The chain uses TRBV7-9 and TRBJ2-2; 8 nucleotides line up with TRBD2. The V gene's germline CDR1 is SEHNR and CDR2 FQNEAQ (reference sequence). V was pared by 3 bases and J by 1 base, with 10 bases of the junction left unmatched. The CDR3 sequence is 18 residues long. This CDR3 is CASSFGSGDLLNTGELFF. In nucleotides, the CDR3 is TGTGCCAGCAGCTTTGGTAGCGGGGATCTACTGAACACCGGGGAGCTGTTTTTT. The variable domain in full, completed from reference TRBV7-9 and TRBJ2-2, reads DTGVSQNPRHKITKRGQNVTFRCDPISEHNRLYWYRQTLGQGPEFLTYFQNEAQLEKSRLLSDRFSAERPKGSFSTLEIQRTEQGDSAMYLCASSFGSGDLLNTGELFFGEGSRLTVL.

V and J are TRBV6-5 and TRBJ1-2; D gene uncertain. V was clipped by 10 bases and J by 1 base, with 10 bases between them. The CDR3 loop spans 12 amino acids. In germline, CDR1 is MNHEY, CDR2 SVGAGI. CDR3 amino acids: CATGRHNYGYTF. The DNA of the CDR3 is TGTGCCACTGGACGGCATAACTATGGCTACACCTTC.

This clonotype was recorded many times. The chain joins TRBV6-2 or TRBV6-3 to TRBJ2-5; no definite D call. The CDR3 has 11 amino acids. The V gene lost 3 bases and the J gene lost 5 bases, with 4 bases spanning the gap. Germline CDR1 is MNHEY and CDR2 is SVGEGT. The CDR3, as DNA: TGTGCCAGCAGTTATCGGGAGACCCAGTACTTC. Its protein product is CASSYRETQYF.

The CDR3 bases are TGTGCCAGCTCACCAACAGGTGAAGGCCAGCCCCAGCATTTT. This translates into CASSPTGEGQPQHF. The chain employs TRBV18 and TRBJ1-5; D perhaps matches TRBD1 (5 bases). Looked up from germline, CDR1 is KGHSH and CDR2 is LQKENI. Trimming pared 2 bases from V and 7 bases from J, leaving 12 bases between. This CDR3 is built from 14 residues.